This is a list of T cell receptor beta chains from one sample in a study of spatial heterogeneity in lung cancer. TCRdb used MiXCR to reprocess the 5' RACE reads, holding one entry per CDR3 protein. This sample has more than 9,000 distinct CDR3 sequences; approximately 15% occur once, and the top ten carry around 50%. The sample in question was PBMCs, obtained at surgery. These receptor sequences come from a male donor with early-stage non-small cell lung cancer. CDR3s include the opening cysteine and the closing phenylalanine or tryptophan. The D gene is left open where the match is weak. Clone sizes are given selectively: once, few, many, or a class where the clone is expanded.

v_call	clone_size	d_call	j_call	cdr3_aa	cdr3_nt
TRBV28	.	.	TRBJ1-2	CASSTAGANYGYTF	TGTGCCAGCAGTACGGCAGGGGCTAACTATGGCTACACCTTC
TRBV27	many	.	TRBJ2-5	CASSLSRGSETQYF	TGTGCCAGCAGTTTATCGAGAGGGAGTGAGACCCAGTACTTC
TRBV28	many	.	TRBJ2-1	CASSWSSYNEQFF	TGTGCCAGCAGTTGGAGCTCCTACAATGAGCAGTTCTTC
TRBV3-1	many	.	TRBJ1-1	CASRLGPGVMNTEAFF	TGTGCCAGCAGGCTGGGCCCGGGGGTCATGAACACTGAAGCTTTCTTT
TRBV27	.	.	TRBJ2-3	CASSLFASNTDTQYF	TGTGCCAGCAGTTTATTTGCCTCTAACACAGATACGCAGTATTTT
TRBV18	few	.	TRBJ2-2	CASSRDAPANTGELFF	TGTGCCAGCTCAAGGGATGCCCCCGCGAACACCGGGGAGCTGTTTTTT
TRBV29-1	medium-sized	TRBD1	TRBJ2-7	CSVETGTGLYEQYF	TGCAGCGTTGAGACCGGGACAGGGTTGTACGAGCAGTACTTC
TRBV12-3/TRBV12-4	few	.	TRBJ1-1	CASSRYDREAFF	TGTGCCAGCAGCAGATATGACAGGGAAGCTTTCTTT
TRBV6-5	.	.	TRBJ2-5	CASIRGTAPGGTQYF	TGTGCCAGCATTCGAGGGACGGCACCCGGGGGGACCCAGTACTTC
TRBV6-6	many	.	TRBJ2-2	CASSYTTGLGELFF	TGTGCCAGCAGTTACACAACAGGGTTGGGGGAGCTGTTTTTT
TRBV28	few	.	TRBJ1-2	CASSPIWTTGYTF	TGTGCCAGCAGTCCGATATGGACAACTGGCTACACCTTC
TRBV5-1	few	.	TRBJ1-5	CASSFGGSNQPQHF	TGCGCCAGCAGCTTCGGGGGCAGCAATCAGCCCCAGCATTTT
TRBV12-3/TRBV12-4	.	.	TRBJ2-7	CASRPSLATGNYEQYF	TGTGCCAGCAGACCGTCGCTGGCGACGGGGAACTACGAGCAGTACTTC
TRBV27	.	TRBD1	TRBJ1-1	CASRTGTNTEAFF	TGTGCCAGCAGGACAGGGACGAACACTGAAGCTTTCTTT
TRBV5-5	.	.	TRBJ2-1	CASSLDGRDYNEQFF	TGTGCCAGCAGCTTGGACGGCAGGGACTACAATGAGCAGTTCTTC
TRBV28	.	TRBD1	TRBJ1-5	CASRIRQGRSNQPQHF	TGTGCCAGCAGGATTAGACAGGGAAGGAGCAATCAGCCCCAGCATTTT
TRBV27	many	.	TRBJ1-5	CASSPKRSNQPQHF	TGTGCCAGCAGTCCCAAAAGGAGCAATCAGCCCCAGCATTTT
TRBV5-1	.	TRBD1	TRBJ1-2	CASSLDGTGKYGYTF	TGCGCCAGCAGCTTGGATGGGACAGGGAAATATGGCTACACCTTC
TRBV28	.	.	TRBJ1-1	CASSPFVQMNTEAFF	TGTGCCAGCAGCCCTTTCGTACAGATGAACACTGAAGCTTTCTTT
TRBV4-1	medium-sized	TRBD2	TRBJ2-1	CASSPISSGYYNEQFF	TGCGCCAGCAGCCCTATTTCTAGCGGGTACTACAATGAGCAGTTCTTC
TRBV29-1	medium-sized	TRBD1	TRBJ2-1	CSAIDRAIYNEQFF	TGCAGCGCCATAGACAGGGCTATTTACAATGAGCAGTTCTTC
TRBV24-1	.	.	TRBJ2-1	CATSDPGLNEQFF	TGTGCCACCAGTGATCCGGGACTCAATGAGCAGTTCTTC
TRBV25-1	.	.	TRBJ2-6	CASSESGANVLTF	TGTGCCAGCAGTGAATCTGGGGCCAACGTCCTGACTTTC
TRBV7-8	many	TRBD2	TRBJ2-2	CASSPYGLAGVTGELFF	TGTGCCAGCAGCCCTTACGGTCTAGCGGGAGTTACCGGGGAGCTGTTTTTT
TRBV7-3	.	.	TRBJ2-1	CASSTGTYGTDEQFF	TGTGCCAGCAGCACCGGGACATACGGGACGGATGAGCAGTTCTTC
TRBV30	.	TRBD1	TRBJ2-1	CAWSVGGAGPLLDEQFF	TGTGCCTGGAGTGTAGGGGGCGCAGGACCCCTCTTGGATGAGCAGTTCTTC
TRBV12-3/TRBV12-4	few	.	TRBJ2-4	CASSLAQAGDIQYF	TGTGCCAGCAGTTTAGCGCAGGCCGGGGACATTCAGTACTTC
TRBV2	.	TRBD1	TRBJ2-1	CASMEWQGDNEQFF	TGTGCCAGCATGGAATGGCAGGGGGACAATGAGCAGTTCTTC
TRBV28	many	.	TRBJ2-7	CASSLTPSYEQYF	TGTGCCAGCAGCTTAACACCATCCTACGAGCAGTACTTC
TRBV13	.	.	TRBJ1-1	CASSLGRPNTEAFF	TGTGCCAGCAGCTTAGGCCGGCCGAACACTGAAGCTTTCTTT
TRBV6-2/TRBV6-3	many	TRBD1	TRBJ1-5	CASSYRTGNQPQHF	TGTGCCAGCAGTTACCGGACAGGGAATCAGCCCCAGCATTTT
TRBV7-3	many	.	TRBJ2-3	CASRLDLTDTQYF	TGTGCCAGCAGATTAGACCTCACAGATACGCAGTATTTT
TRBV27	many	.	TRBJ2-4	CASSRILGDIQYF	TGTGCCAGCAGTAGGATTCTTGGGGACATTCAGTACTTC
TRBV6-1	.	TRBD1	TRBJ2-4	CASTVPGQGGIQYF	TGTGCCAGCACCGTACCGGGACAGGGGGGCATTCAGTACTTC
TRBV28	.	TRBD2	TRBJ2-7	CASSPNTAGTSVF	TGTGCCAGCAGTCCTAACACTGCCGGGACTAGCGTCTTC
TRBV30	few	.	TRBJ2-5	CAYEQETQYF	TGTGCCTATGAACAAGAGACCCAGTACTTC